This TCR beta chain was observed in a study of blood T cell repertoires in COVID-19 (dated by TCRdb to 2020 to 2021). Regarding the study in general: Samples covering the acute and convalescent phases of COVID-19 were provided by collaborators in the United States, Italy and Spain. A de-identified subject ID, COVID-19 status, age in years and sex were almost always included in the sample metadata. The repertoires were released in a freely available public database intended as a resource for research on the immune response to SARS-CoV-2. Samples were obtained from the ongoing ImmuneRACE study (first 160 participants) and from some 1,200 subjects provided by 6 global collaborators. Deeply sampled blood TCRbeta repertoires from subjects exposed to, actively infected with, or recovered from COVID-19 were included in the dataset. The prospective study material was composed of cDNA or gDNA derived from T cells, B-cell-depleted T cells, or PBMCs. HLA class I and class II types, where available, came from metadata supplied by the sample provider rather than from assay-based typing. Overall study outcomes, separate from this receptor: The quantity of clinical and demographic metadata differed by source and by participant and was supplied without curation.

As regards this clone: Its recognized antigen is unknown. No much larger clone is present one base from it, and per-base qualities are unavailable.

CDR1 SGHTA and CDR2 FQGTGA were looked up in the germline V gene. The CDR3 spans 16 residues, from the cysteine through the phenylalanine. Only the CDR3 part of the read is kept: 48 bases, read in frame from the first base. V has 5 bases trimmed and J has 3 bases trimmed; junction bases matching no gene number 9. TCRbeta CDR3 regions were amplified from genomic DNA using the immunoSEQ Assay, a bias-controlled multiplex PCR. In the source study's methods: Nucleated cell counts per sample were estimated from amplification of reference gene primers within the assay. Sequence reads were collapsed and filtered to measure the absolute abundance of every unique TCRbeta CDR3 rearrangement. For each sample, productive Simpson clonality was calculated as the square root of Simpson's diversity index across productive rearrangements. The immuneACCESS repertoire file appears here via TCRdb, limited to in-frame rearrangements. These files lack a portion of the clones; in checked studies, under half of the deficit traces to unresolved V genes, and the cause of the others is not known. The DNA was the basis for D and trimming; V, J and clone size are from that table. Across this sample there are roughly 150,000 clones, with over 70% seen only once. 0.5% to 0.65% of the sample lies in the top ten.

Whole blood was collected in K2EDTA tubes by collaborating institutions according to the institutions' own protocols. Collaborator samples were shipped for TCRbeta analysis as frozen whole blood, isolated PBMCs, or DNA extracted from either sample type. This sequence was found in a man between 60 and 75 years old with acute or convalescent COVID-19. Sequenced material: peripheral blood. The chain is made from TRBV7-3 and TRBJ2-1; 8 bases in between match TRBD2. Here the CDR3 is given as CASSRERGNFYNEQFF. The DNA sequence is TGTGCCAGCAGCCGAGAGCGGGGGAACTTCTACAATGAGCAGTTCTTC.